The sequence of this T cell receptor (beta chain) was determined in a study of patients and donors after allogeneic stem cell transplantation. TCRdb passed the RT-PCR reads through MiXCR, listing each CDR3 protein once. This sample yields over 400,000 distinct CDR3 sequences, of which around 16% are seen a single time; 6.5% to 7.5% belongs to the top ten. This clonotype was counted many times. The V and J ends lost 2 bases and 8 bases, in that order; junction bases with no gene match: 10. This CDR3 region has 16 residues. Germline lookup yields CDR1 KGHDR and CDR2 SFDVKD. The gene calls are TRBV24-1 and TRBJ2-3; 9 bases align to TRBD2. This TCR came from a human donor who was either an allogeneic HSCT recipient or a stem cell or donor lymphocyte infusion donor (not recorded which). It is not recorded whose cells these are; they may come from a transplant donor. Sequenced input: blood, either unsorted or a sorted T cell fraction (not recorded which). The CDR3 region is CATSDSGGRAVGTQYF. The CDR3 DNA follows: TGTGCCACCAGTGATTCGGGCGGGAGGGCCGTCGGTACGCAGTATTTT.